This T cell receptor (beta chain) appears in the sequencing data of a study of blood T cell repertoires in COVID-19. The overall study: The study counted Cohort 3 donors as recovered given two negative PCRs, clearance, or symptom resolution. Acute and convalescent COVID-19 specimens originated in the United States, Italy and Spain. T cells, B-cell-depleted T cells, or PBMCs provided the cDNA or gDNA that served as material.

The CDR3 is made up of 16 amino acids. Germline lookup yields CDR1 SGHVS and CDR2 FQNEAQ. V lost 2 bases and J 4 bases, leaving 18 bases between the germline ends. Some clones are missing from TCRdb's copy, which holds only in-frame ones; the method was immunoSEQ multiplex PCR. The data hold a few hundred thousand clones, with around 87% observed a single time. This clonotype was sampled from a man in his forties or fifties in a cohort exposed to, infected with or recovered from COVID-19 (not recorded which). V gene TRBV7-8 combines with J gene TRBJ2-7; the D gene is possibly TRBD2 (6 bases). The sequenced sample consisted of PBMCs or T cells enriched from blood (not recorded which). CDR3 sequence reads: CASSLFGTGRRYEQYF. In DNA, the CDR3 is TGTGCCAGCAGCTTATTCGGGACTGGCCGGAGGTACGAGCAGTACTTC.